The present T cell receptor (beta chain) was sequenced within a study of cytomegalovirus exposure and HLA in healthy donors. Study at large: Earlier, 180 million or so T cells were analyzed, and some 120 million unique TCR beta sequences were found among them.

The PCR had 60 Vbeta and 13 Jbeta primers. Sequencing was performed with immunoSEQ multiplex PCR; in TCRdb, only in-frame clones are kept and a portion is missing. The table has roughly 200,000 clones, more than 70% seen once. Points on this clone: No antigen is known for it.

Study-wide findings and caveats: The study recorded about 150 TCR beta chains that were cytomegalovirus-associated. Fewer N-insertions than the 666-donor mean were reportedly shown by an Asian-associated ancestry cluster in a later analysis.

CDR3 length: 16 amino acids. Between the trimmed V and J ends, which lost 0 bases and 5 bases, there was a span of 16 bases. Germline assignment: CDR1 MNHNY and CDR2 SVGAGI (reference sequence). The J gene is TRBJ1-2, the V gene TRBV6-6; D is ambiguous. The origin of this receptor is a man between 35 and 55 years old in good health and CMV-seropositive. The sequenced sample was PBMCs. The chain's CDR3 is CASSYSPGRGGYGYTF. The CDR3 DNA is TGTGCCAGCAGTTACTCCCCAGGACGCGGAGGGTATGGCTACACCTTC.